The entry that follows covers one TCR beta chain sequence. Its antigen remains unknown. The V gene's germline CDR1 is SGHDN and CDR2 FVKESK. V shed 1 base and J shed 5 bases, with 14 bases lying between them. The CDR3 runs to 15 residues. The data derive from a study of shared clonotypes between healthy human individuals. Study-wide results and caveats: Compared with clonotypes that all four donors shared, non-shared clonotypes had lower generation probabilities. Naive subsets, compared against memory subsets, generally had larger estimated richness values.

The method was immunoSEQ multiplex PCR; TCRdb's version includes in-frame clones alone and lacks a portion of them. The sample lists 2.3 million or so clones; 93% were seen once. Sample: naive CD4+ T cells from PBMCs. Subset noted: CD45RA+ positively selected. The chain employs TRBV14 and TRBJ1-2; unclear D gene. The source is a man aged 18-30 years in good health. Some clones in this sample may be carry-over from other donors' samples. The CDR3 bases are TGTGCCAGCAGCCAAGGGCAGGCGCGAACATATGGCTACACCTTC. It yields the protein CASSQGQARTYGYTF.